This T cell receptor beta chain is from a study of T cell responses to AZD1222 COVID-19 vaccine. Worth noting for this clone: Its cognate antigen is unknown.

Trimming took off 4 bases at V and 2 bases at J, with 11 bases between the two ends. There are 14 residues in the CDR3. The germline CDR1 and CDR2 sequences are LGHDT and YNNKEL (reference sequence). Study outcomes and limitations: Reports indicate that nearly half of spike-specific TCRs are directed at unmutated variant regions. Among the donors, most were white British and more were female, and clonal diversity was possibly underestimated. Spike as a whole was targeted by vaccine-associated CD4 TCRs, dominant at 160-218 and 743-854.

Assay used: immunoSEQ multiplex PCR; TCRdb lists only in-frame clones, some missing. The table shows some 100,000 clones, with around 90% occurring only once. Sequencing used peripheral blood, obtained on day 0 of AZD1222 vaccination. The chain recombines TRBV3-1 (or the pseudogene TRBV3-2) with TRBJ1-1; D is ambiguous. The sequence was obtained from an adult in good health. The CDR3 DNA is TGTGCCAGCAGCCTCCTTGACATTAACACTGAAGCTTTCTTT. Translated: CASSLLDINTEAFF.